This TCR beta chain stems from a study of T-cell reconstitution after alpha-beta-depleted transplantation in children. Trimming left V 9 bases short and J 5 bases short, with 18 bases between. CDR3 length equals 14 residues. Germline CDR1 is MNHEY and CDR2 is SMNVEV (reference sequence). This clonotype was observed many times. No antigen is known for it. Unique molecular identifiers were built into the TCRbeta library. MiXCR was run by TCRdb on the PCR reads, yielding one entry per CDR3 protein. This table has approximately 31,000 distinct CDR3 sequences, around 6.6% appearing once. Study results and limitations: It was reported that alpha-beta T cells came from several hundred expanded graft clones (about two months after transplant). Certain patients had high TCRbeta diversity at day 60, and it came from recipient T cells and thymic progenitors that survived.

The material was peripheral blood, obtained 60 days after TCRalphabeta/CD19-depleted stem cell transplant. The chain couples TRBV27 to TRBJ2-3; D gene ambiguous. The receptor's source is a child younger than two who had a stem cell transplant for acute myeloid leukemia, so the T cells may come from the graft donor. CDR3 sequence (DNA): TGTGCCAGTAAAATCCGGATAGCCAAAGATACGCAGTATTTT. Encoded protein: CASKIRIAKDTQYF.